Below, 11 T cell receptor beta chains from the same sample are listed, as sequenced in a study of blood T cell repertoires in COVID-19. TCRdb's table, derived via immunoSEQ multiplex PCR, lists solely in-frame clones and lacks some. The repertoire consists of roughly 240,000 clones, with around 83% occurring once and the leading ten covering 2% to 2.5%. Sample: peripheral blood. The origin of the receptors is a man aged 35 to 55 who had recovered from COVID-19.

This sequence joins TRBV5-4 and TRBJ2-5; 10 nucleotides align to TRBD1. After removal of 3 bases from V and 1 base from J, the junction contained 0 bases not matched to a gene. CDR3 length: 14 residues. Germline V gives CDR1 SGHNT, CDR2 YYREEE (reference sequence). The DNA of the CDR3 is TGTGCCAGCAGCTGGGACAGGGGCCAAGAGACCCAGTACTTC. It codes for CASSWDRGQETQYF.

The chain employs TRBV27 and TRBJ2-5, with 14 bases aligning to TRBD2. Germline CDR1 is MNHEY and CDR2 is SMNVEV (reference sequence). The junction had 4 bases not matched to a gene; V was cut back by 5 bases and J by 2 bases. CDR3 length: 16 amino acids. The CDR3 region is CASSRTSGGPQETQYF. The CDR3 DNA reads TGTGCCAGCAGTCGGACTAGCGGGGGGCCTCAAGAGACCCAGTACTTC.

The chain employs TRBV7-2 and TRBJ2-3; 10 bases map to TRBD1. The length of the CDR3 is 17 residues. The V gene's germline CDR1 is SGHTA and CDR2 FQGNSA. Losses at the gene ends were 1 base for V and 2 bases for J; bases not matched to a gene: 6. The CDR3 spells CASSLDLGTGDTDTQYF. For the CDR3, the DNA is TGTGCCAGCAGCTTAGATCTTGGGACAGGGGACACAGATACGCAGTATTTT.

This chain joins TRBV7-2 and TRBJ1-2; 8 bases fit TRBD1. V lost 4 bases, J lost 4 bases, and 14 bases stayed unmatched. In germline, CDR1 is SGHTA, CDR2 FQGNSA. This CDR3 has 17 residues. The CDR3 spells CASSSLRIDRGLYGYTF. Here the CDR3 DNA reads TGTGCCAGCAGCTCACTTCGAATAGACAGGGGTCTCTATGGCTACACCTTC.

The chain employs TRBV9 and TRBJ1-2; 11 nucleotides match TRBD1. Germline loops: CDR1 SGDLS, CDR2 YYNGEE. The trim removed 4 bases at V and 5 bases at J, leaving 10 bases unmatched. The CDR3 contains 16 residues. DNA of the CDR3: TGTGCCAGCAGCCCCCGATCGGGGACAGGGGGATATGGCTACACCTTC. It translates to CASSPRSGTGGYGYTF.

The chain couples TRBV11-3 to TRBJ2-7; 9 nucleotides agree with TRBD2. Germline CDR1 and CDR2: SGHNT and YENEEA. The length of the CDR3 is 16 residues. Trimming removed 6 bases from V and 1 base from J; junction bases left unmatched: 10. For the CDR3, the DNA is TGTGCCAGCAGTAACCCCAGCGGGGGGAAATCCTACGAGCAGTACTTC. Residues: CASSNPSGGKSYEQYF.

V gene TRBV2 combines with J gene TRBJ2-3; D not certain. Trimming stripped 8 bases from V and 3 bases from J, with 12 bases between. This CDR3 spans 13 amino acids. Germline assignment: CDR1 SNHLY and CDR2 FYNNEI. DNA for the CDR3: TGTGCCAGCGGAGCTCTTAGTACAGATACGCAGTATTTT. It encodes CASGALSTDTQYF.

The chain joins TRBV9 to TRBJ1-1; D perhaps matches TRBD1 (6 bases). The ends were cut back, 4 bases at V and 8 bases at J, with 18 bases in the middle. Germline CDR1 and CDR2: SGDLS and YYNGEE. This CDR3 has 14 residues. The CDR3 nucleotides are TGTGCCAGCAGCACCTGGGGGGGCCAGGGGGAAGCTTTCTTT. It is translated as CASSTWGGQGEAFF. The entire variable domain, with the rest obtained from reference TRBV9 and TRBJ1-1, is as follows: DSGVTQTPKHLITATGQRVTLRCSPRSGDLSVYWYQQSLDQGLQFLIQYYNGEERAKGNILERFSAQQFPDLHSELNLSSLELGDSALYFCASSTWGGQGEAFFGQGTRLTVV.

The chain carries TRBV5-1 and TRBJ1-1, with D perhaps TRBD1 (5 bases). Germline V gene data show CDR1 as SGHRS and CDR2 as YFSETQ. The CDR3 runs 15 residues. The V end lost 5 bases, the J end lost 7 bases, and 21 bases lay between the germline ends. CDR3: CASSTGSTAGNEAFF. CDR3 nucleotides: TGCGCCAGCAGTACGGGGTCGACAGCGGGCAATGAAGCTTTCTTT.

The chain combines TRBV7-9 with TRBJ1-1; 9 positions agree with TRBD1. The germline CDR1 and CDR2 sequences are SEHNR and FQNEAQ (reference sequence). This CDR3 has 15 residues. V shed 3 bases, J shed 5 bases, and the junction held 7 bases outside the gene matches. The CDR3 DNA is TGTGCCAGCAGCTTGAGACAGGGGGTATATACTGAAGCTTTCTTT. Translating it yields CASSLRQGVYTEAFF.

This clone was seen more than once but under ten times. The chain is built from TRBV4-3 and TRBJ2-3; 8 nucleotides align to TRBD2. In germline, CDR1 is LGHNA, CDR2 YSLEER. V shed 1 base and J 6 bases; nucleotides not matched to a gene: 9. This CDR3 has 16 amino acids. Here the CDR3 DNA reads TGCGCCAGCAGCCAAGGAGGAGCGGGAGAGTGGGATACGCAGTATTTT. Encoded protein: CASSQGGAGEWDTQYF.